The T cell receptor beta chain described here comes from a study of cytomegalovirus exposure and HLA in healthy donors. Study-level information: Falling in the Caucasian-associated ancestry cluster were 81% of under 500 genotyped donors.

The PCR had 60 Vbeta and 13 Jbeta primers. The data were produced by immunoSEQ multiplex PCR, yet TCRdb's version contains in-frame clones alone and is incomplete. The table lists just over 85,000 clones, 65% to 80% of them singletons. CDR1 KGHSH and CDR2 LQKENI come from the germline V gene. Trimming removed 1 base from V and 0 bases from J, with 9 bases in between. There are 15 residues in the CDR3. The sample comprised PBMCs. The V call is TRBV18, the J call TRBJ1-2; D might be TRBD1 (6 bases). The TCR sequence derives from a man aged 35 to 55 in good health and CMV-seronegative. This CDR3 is CASSPRTGTNYGYTF. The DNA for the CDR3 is TGTGCCAGCTCACCACGAACAGGGACTAACTATGGCTACACCTTC.